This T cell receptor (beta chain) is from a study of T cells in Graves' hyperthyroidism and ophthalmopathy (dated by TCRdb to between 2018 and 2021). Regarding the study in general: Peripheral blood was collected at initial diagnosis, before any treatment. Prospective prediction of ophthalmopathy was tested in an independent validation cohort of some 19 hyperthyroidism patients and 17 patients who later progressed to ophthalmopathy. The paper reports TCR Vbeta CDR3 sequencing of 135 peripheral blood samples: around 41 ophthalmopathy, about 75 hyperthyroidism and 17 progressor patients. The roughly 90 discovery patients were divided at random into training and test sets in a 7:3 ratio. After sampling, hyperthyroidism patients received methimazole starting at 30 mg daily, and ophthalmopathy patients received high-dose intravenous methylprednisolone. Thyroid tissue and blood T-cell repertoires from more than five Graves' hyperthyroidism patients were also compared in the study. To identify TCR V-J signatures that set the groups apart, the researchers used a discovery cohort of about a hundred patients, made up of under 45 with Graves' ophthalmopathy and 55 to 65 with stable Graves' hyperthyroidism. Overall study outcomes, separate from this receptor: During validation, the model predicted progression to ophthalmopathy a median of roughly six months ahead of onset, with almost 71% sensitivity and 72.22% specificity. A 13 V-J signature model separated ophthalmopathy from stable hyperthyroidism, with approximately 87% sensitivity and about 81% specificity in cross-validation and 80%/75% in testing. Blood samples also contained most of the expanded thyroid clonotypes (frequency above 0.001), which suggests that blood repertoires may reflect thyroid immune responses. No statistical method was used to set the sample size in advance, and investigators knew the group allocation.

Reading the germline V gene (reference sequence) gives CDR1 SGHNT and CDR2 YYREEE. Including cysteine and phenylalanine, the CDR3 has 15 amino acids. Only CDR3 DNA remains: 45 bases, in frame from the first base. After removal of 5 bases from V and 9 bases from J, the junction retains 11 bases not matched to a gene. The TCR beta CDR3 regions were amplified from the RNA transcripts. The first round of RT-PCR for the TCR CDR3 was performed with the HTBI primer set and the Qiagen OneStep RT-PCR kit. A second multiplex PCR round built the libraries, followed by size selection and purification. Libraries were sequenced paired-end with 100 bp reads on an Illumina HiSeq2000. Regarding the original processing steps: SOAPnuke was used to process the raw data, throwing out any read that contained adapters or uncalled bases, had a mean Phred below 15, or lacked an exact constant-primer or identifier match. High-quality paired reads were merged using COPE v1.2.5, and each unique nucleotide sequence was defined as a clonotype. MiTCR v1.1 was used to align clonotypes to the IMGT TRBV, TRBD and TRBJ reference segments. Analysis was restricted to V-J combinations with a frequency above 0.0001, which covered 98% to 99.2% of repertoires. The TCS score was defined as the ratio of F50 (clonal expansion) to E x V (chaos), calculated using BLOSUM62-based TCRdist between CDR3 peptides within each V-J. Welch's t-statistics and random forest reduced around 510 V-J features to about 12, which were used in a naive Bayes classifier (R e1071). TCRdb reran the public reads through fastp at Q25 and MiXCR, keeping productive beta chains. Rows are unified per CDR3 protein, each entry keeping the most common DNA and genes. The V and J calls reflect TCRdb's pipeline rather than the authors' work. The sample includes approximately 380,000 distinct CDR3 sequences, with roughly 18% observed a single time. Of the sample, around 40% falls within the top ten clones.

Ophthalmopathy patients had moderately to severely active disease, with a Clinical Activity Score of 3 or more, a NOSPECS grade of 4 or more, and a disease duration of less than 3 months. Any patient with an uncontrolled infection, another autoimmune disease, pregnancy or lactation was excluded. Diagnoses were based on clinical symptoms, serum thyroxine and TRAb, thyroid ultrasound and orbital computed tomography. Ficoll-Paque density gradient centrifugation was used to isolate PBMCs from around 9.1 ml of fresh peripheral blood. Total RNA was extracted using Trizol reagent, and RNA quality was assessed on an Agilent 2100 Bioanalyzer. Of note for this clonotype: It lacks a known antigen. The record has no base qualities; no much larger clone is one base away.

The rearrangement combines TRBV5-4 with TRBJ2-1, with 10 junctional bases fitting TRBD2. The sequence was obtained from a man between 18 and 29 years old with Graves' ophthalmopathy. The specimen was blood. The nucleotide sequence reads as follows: TGTGCCAGCAGTTACCAACGGCCTAGCGGGGGTGAGCAGTTCTTC. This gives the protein CASSYQRPSGGEQFF.